Below are 23 T cell receptor beta chains sequenced from a single sample in a study of metastatic and nonmetastatic thyroid tumors. TCRdb reprocessed the PCR reads using MiXCR. The profile shows around 34,000 clones, about 17% of them singletons. Patients underwent thyroid surgery, and none had received any treatment before it. Specimen: blood. The receptors here all came from a female donor with papillary thyroid cancer or a benign thyroid nodule (not recorded which). Some clones in this sample may be carry-over from other donors' samples.

This clone was detected ten times or more. Other DNA sequences of this sample code for an identical CDR3. The chain recombines TRBV5-1 with TRBJ2-6, with D hard to call. CDR1 is SGHRS, CDR2 YFSETQ, per germline. The V and J ends lost 2 bases and 3 bases respectively, with 6 bases between them. CDR3 length equals 14 residues. The CDR3 region has the DNA TGCGCCAGCAGCTTACGGTATGGGGCCAACGTCCTGACTTTC. It translates to CASSLRYGANVLTF.

J is TRBJ2-2 and V is TRBV7-7, with D maybe TRBD2 (5 bases). The CDR3 is 15 residues long. The germline CDR1 and CDR2 sequences are SSHAT and FNYEAQ (reference sequence). Between the trimmed V and J ends, which lost 5 bases and 2 bases, there was a span of 12 bases. The CDR3 here is CASSRDLSNTGELFF. CDR3 bases: TGTGCCAGCAGCCGGGATCTATCCAACACCGGGGAGCTGTTTTTT.

Concerning this clone: A read error may be the cause here, since a much bigger clone is one base away. Because the CDR3's place on the DNA is in doubt, the DNA is left out and the CDR3 is given as listed by TCRdb. The rearrangement joins TRBV5-6 to TRBJ1-2; the table names TRBD1, a call not compared with the DNA. CDR1 SGHDT and CDR2 YYEEEE come from the germline V gene. Termini included, the CDR3 measures 14 amino acids. The CDR3 is CASSFGQGAPGHIF.

This clone was observed many times. The rearrangement links TRBV7-2 to TRBJ2-1, with D perhaps TRBD2 (5 bases). With 3 bases removed from V and 10 bases from J, the gap between germline ends came to 10 bases. Germline CDR1 reads SGHTA; CDR2 reads FQGNSA. The CDR3 runs 12 residues. CDR3 amino acids: CASSFEGREQFF. The CDR3 DNA is TGTGCCAGCAGCTTTGAGGGCCGGGAGCAGTTCTTC.

CDR3 nucleotides: TGTGCCACCAGCAGAGATATCGGGGGACTAGGCCTACACTACGAGCAGTACTTC. Translation: CATSRDIGGLGLHYEQYF. This chain connects TRBV15 to TRBJ2-7; 8 bases align to TRBD2. Trimming took 0 bases from V and 3 from J; bases not matched to a gene: 13. The CDR3 covers 18 residues. Germline V gene lookup returns CDR1 LNHNV and CDR2 YYDKDF (reference sequence). The full variable domain, completed using reference TRBV15 and TRBJ2-7, is DAMVIQNPRYQVTQFGKPVTLSCSQTLNHNVMYWYQQKSSQAPKLLFHYYDKDFNNEADTPDNFQSRRPNTSFCFLDIRSPGLGDTAMYLCATSRDIGGLGLHYEQYFGPGTRLTVT.

The table lists this clone with many counts. The chain uses TRBV7-2 and TRBJ2-3, with TRBD2 identical over 10 bases. Germline V gene sequence: CDR1 SGHTA, CDR2 FQGNSA. The J segment lost 0 bases and the V segment lost 3 bases, leaving 15 bases of the junction unmatched. The CDR3 runs 20 residues. The CDR3 region is CASSFGQREGDSKSTDTQYF. The CDR3 DNA follows: TGTGCCAGCAGCTTCGGACAGCGGGAGGGCGACTCAAAGAGCACAGATACGCAGTATTTT.

There are many counts of this clone. In nucleotides, the CDR3 is TGTGCCAGCAGTTACGCTGAGCGGGGACTAGCGGTAACTGGCACAGATACGCAGTATTTT. Translated: CASSYAERGLAVTGTDTQYF. The V gene is TRBV6-2 or TRBV6-3, the J gene TRBJ2-3, with 11 bases identical to TRBD2. Germline assignment: CDR1 MNHEY and CDR2 SVGEGT. J gave up 1 base and V 2 bases, and 14 bases lay outside the gene matches. This CDR3 is built from 20 residues.

This clone has a count of ten or more. As DNA, the CDR3 is TGTGCCAGCACTCCGGGGCCTCGCTATGAGCAGTTCTTC. Its translation is CASTPGPRYEQFF. The V gene is TRBV6-1, the J gene TRBJ2-1; either TRBD1 or TRBD2 may fit D (5 bases each). CDR3 length: 13 residues. CDR1 and CDR2 from the germline V gene are MNHNS and SASEGT. V lost 7 bases and J 8 bases, leaving 15 bases between the germline ends.

The table lists this clone with a few counts. V is TRBV7-9 and J is TRBJ2-5; 9 positions agree with TRBD2. This CDR3 has 14 amino acids. Germline-derived CDR1 and CDR2 are SEHNR and FQNEAQ (reference sequence). Losses at the gene ends were 6 bases for V and 5 bases for J; bases not matched to a gene: 7. CDR3 protein: CASSISGSGETQYF. The DNA of the CDR3 is TGTGCCAGCAGTATTAGCGGGAGTGGCGAGACCCAGTACTTC.

J is TRBJ2-7 and V is TRBV30; maybe TRBD1 (6 bases). Germline V CDR1 and CDR2: GTSNPN, SVGIG (reference sequence). V dropped 1 base and J dropped 7 bases, with 14 bases sitting between them. The CDR3 loop spans 13 amino acids. The CDR3 DNA is TGTGCCTGGAGTGGAAGGGGGTCTGGGGAGCAGTACTTC. Residues: CAWSGRGSGEQYF.

This chain joins TRBV9 and TRBJ2-2; 7 nucleotides line up with TRBD2. The CDR3 length is 16 residues. Germline loops: CDR1 SGDLS, CDR2 YYNGEE. V trimming: 0 bases; J trimming: 7 bases; junction bases outside the gene matches: 9. Here the CDR3 reads CASSVVPGRSGGELFF. CDR3 sequence (DNA): TGTGCCAGCAGCGTAGTTCCCGGGAGGTCGGGCGGGGAGCTGTTTTTT. Looking up the rest from reference TRBV9 and TRBJ2-2 gives the full variable domain: DSGVTQTPKHLITATGQRVTLRCSPRSGDLSVYWYQQSLDQGLQFLIQYYNGEERAKGNILERFSAQQFPDLHSELNLSSLELGDSALYFCASSVVPGRSGGELFFGEGSRLTVL.

The sample holds many counts of this clone. CDR3 loop: CASSGTVTYEQYF. DNA of the CDR3: TGTGCCAGCAGCGGGACAGTAACCTACGAGCAGTACTTC. The chain recombines TRBV11-2 with TRBJ2-7; 7 bases are shared with TRBD1. The CDR3 has 13 amino acids. J lost 2 bases, V lost 5 bases, and 3 bases had no gene match. Germline V gene sequence: CDR1 SGHAT, CDR2 FQNNGV.

The chain joins TRBV11-2 to TRBJ2-7, with 7 bases that match TRBD1. The J segment lost 1 base and the V segment lost 1 base, leaving 7 bases of the junction unmatched. Germline V lookup: CDR1 SGHAT, CDR2 FQNNGV. The CDR3 covers 16 residues. CDR3 sequence: CASSLVYGTASYEQYF. The DNA of the CDR3 is TGTGCCAGCAGCTTAGTCTACGGGACAGCATCCTACGAGCAGTACTTC.

A remark on this clone: The junction and the germline gene differ at one end; a read error may be behind it. The chain couples TRBV6-1 to TRBJ2-7, with a tentative D call TRBD2 (6 bases). Germline V lookup: CDR1 MNHNS, CDR2 SASEGT. CDR3 length: 15 residues. The CDR3 sequence is CASSDRSGESYEQSF. The CDR3, as DNA: TGTGCCAGCAGTGACAGATCGGGAGAATCCTACGAGCAGTCCTTC.

A remark on this clone: The junction shows a germline mismatch at one end, possibly a read error. The chain couples TRBV28 to TRBJ2-3; D is ambiguous. This CDR3 has 11 amino acids. CDR1 is MDHEN and CDR2 is SYDVKM in the germline V gene. As DNA, the CDR3 is TGTGCCATCAGTTTGAGAGGTCTGGGGTATTTT. It encodes CAISLRGLGYF.

The chain uses TRBV7-6 and TRBJ2-1, with 13 positions matching TRBD2. This CDR3 is built from 17 residues. CDR1 is SGHVS and CDR2 is FNYEAQ in the germline V gene. V dropped 5 bases and J dropped 7; count of bases not matched to a gene: 11. This CDR3 reads CASSPLLAGGPVNEQFF. As DNA, the CDR3 is TGTGCCAGCAGCCCTCTACTAGCGGGAGGGCCCGTTAATGAGCAGTTCTTC.

This clone was observed at least ten times. Different DNA sequences within this sample yield the same CDR3. The chain has TRBV20-1 and TRBJ1-1, with D perhaps TRBD1 (5 bases). Germline assignment: CDR1 DFQATT and CDR2 SNEGSKA (reference sequence). The CDR3 is 19 residues long. Trimming shortened V by 0 bases and J by 1 base, and 24 bases separated the two germline ends. The CDR3: CSAREIRDRGRRPNTEAFF. The CDR3 DNA is TGCAGTGCTAGAGAGATCCGGGACCGGGGCCGACGGCCGAACACTGAAGCTTTCTTT.

There are many counts of this clone. The chain couples TRBV5-4 to TRBJ2-7; 7 bases are a match to TRBD1. The CDR3 has 14 amino acids. Germline V gene data show CDR1 as SGHNT and CDR2 as YYREEE (reference sequence). The ends lost 4 bases at V and 2 bases at J; junction bases unmatched: 6. CDR3 DNA sequence: TGTGCCAGCAGCCTCTGGGACAGTCCCTACGAGCAGTACTTC. Encoded protein: CASSLWDSPYEQYF.

This clone was counted many times. Given the absence of the conserved phenylalanine or tryptophan at the CDR3 end, a read error is likely. This rearrangement joins TRBV20-1 to TRBJ1-2; no reliable D call. Germline CDR1 reads DFQATT; CDR2 reads SNEGSKA (reference sequence). CDR3 size: 10 residues. Deletions cut 6 bases from V and 8 bases from J, with 10 bases between. CDR3 in amino acids: CSARLRGYTS. DNA of the CDR3: TGCAGTGCGCGCTTAAGGGGCTACACCTCC.

Many counts were recorded for this clone. The chain links TRBV29-1 to TRBJ1-1; unclear D gene. The germline gives CDR1 SQVTM, CDR2 ANQGSEA. The CDR3 length is 13 residues. Between the trimmed V and J ends, which lost 5 bases and 4 bases, there was a span of 14 bases. CDR3 coding DNA: TGCAGCGTTCATTATTCCGAGGGCACTGAAGCTTTCTTT. This codes for CSVHYSEGTEAFF.

The V and J genes are TRBV5-1 and TRBJ2-1; 8 bases fit TRBD2. The germline gives CDR1 SGHRS, CDR2 YFSETQ. Germline trimming cut 1 base from V and 7 bases from J; bases unmatched to any gene: 7. The CDR3 is 15 residues long. CDR3 in DNA: TGCGCCAGCAGCTTGAAGTCCCGGGAGGGGAATGAGCAGTTCTTC. Translated: CASSLKSREGNEQFF.

This clone was seen many times. This chain links TRBV28 with TRBJ2-2; tentatively, D is TRBD1 or TRBD2 (6 bases each). Germline V lookup: CDR1 MDHEN, CDR2 SYDVKM. The germline V and J ends were trimmed by 6 bases and 7 bases, with 15 bases remaining between them. The CDR3 loop spans 14 amino acids. CDR3 coding DNA: TGTGCCAGCAGAGAACAGGGAGGTGGCGGGGAGCTGTTTTTT. It yields the protein CASREQGGGGELFF.

The V call is TRBV7-2, the J call TRBJ2-3; 7 bases are shared with TRBD2. Trimming took 2 bases from V and 1 from J; bases not matched to a gene: 6. This CDR3 contains 16 residues. The V gene's germline CDR1 is SGHTA and CDR2 FQGNSA. The CDR3 DNA is TGTGCCAGCAGCTTATCCCTAGCGGTGGGCACAGATACGCAGTATTTT. Protein product: CASSLSLAVGTDTQYF.